Sequencing of this T cell receptor (beta chain) was carried out in a study of cytomegalovirus exposure and HLA in healthy donors. Notes on this clone: Its specificity is unknown.

The PCR was carried out with 60 Vbeta primers and 13 Jbeta primers. This table comes from immunoSEQ multiplex PCR, and its TCRdb copy is limited to in-frame clones, with some not included. This sample has under 200,000 clones, with roughly 85% found just once. V shed 5 bases and J shed 4 bases, with 14 bases lying between them. The germline V gene has CDR1 SGHVS and CDR2 FNYEAQ. The CDR3 is 14 amino acids. Study results and caveats: Among donors in an Asian-associated ancestry cluster, a later analysis reportedly found fewer N-insertions than the approximately 700-donor mean.

This TCR was recovered from a woman in her thirties or forties in good health and CMV-seronegative. The sequencing sample was made of PBMCs. The chain joins TRBV7-6 to TRBJ1-1; D ambiguous. The CDR3 DNA is TGTGCCAGCAGCCCGGCGGAGGGAGTCACTGAAGCTTTCTTT. Its protein product is CASSPAEGVTEAFF.